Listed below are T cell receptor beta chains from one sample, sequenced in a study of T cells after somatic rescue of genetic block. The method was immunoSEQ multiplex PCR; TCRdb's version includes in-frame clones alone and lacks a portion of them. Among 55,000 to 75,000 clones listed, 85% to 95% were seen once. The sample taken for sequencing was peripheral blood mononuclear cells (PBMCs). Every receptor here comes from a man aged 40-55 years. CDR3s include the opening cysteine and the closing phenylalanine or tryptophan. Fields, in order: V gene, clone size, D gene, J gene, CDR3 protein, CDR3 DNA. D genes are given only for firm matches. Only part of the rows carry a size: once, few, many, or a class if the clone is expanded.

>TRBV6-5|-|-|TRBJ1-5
CASSYSSSRGQPQHF
TGTGCCAGCAGTTACTCATCCTCTCGGGGTCAGCCCCAGCATTTT
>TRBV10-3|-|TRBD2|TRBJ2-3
CAISGTSGGSTDTQYF
TGTGCCATCAGTGGGACTAGCGGGGGGAGCACAGATACGCAGTATTTT
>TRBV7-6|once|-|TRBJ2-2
CASSLVGANTGELFF
TGTGCCAGCAGCTTAGTGGGGGCGAACACCGGGGAGCTGTTTTTT
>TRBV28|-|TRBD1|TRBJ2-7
CASAEGAPGEQYF
TGTGCCAGCGCCGAGGGGGCCCCAGGCGAGCAGTACTTC
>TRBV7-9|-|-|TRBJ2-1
CASSQGGTSYNEQFF
TGTGCCAGCAGCCAAGGAGGGACCTCGTACAATGAGCAGTTCTTC
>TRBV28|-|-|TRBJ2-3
CASSLAGQGPDTQYF
TGTGCCAGCAGTTTAGCAGGACAAGGACCAGATACGCAGTATTTT
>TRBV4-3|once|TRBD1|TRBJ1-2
CASSHTPGQGSGYTF
TGCGCCAGCAGCCATACCCCGGGACAGGGGAGCGGCTACACCTTC
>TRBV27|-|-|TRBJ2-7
CASSLAPGYEQYF
TGTGCCAGCAGTTTAGCGCCAGGGTACGAGCAGTACTTC
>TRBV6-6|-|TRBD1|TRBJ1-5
CASSPRDSFNQPQHF
TGTGCCAGCAGTCCCCGGGACAGCTTCAATCAGCCCCAGCATTTT
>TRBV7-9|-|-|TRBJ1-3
CASSFSGNTIYF
TGTGCCAGCAGCTTTTCCGGAAACACCATATATTTT
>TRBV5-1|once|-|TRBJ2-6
CASSALLGSGANVLTF
TGCGCCAGCAGCGCCCTCTTAGGTTCTGGGGCCAACGTCCTGACTTTC
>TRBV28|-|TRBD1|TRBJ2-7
CASSLTPGSSQGASKQYF
TGTGCCAGCAGTTTAACCCCGGGTTCCTCCCAGGGGGCAAGTAAGCAGTACTTC
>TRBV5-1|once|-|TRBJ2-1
CASSPLAGRNEQFF
TGCGCCAGCAGCCCCCTTGCGGGAAGGAATGAGCAGTTCTTC
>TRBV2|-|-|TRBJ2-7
CASSRSLADYEQYF
TGTGCCAGCAGCCGTTCTCTCGCCGACTACGAGCAGTACTTC
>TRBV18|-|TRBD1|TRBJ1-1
CASSRDSAGTEAFF
TGTGCCAGCTCAAGGGACAGTGCGGGGACTGAAGCTTTCTTT
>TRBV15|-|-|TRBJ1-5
CATSRGTGNQPQHF
TGTGCCACCAGCAGGGGGACGGGAAATCAGCCCCAGCATTTT
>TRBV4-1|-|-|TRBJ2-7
CASSQVLRAGFYEQYF
TGCGCCAGCAGCCAAGTTTTGAGGGCAGGGTTCTACGAGCAGTACTTC
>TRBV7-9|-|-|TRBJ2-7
CASSLGGSEQYF
TGTGCCAGCAGCTTAGGAGGGAGCGAGCAGTACTTC
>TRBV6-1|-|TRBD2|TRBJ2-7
CASSALIGGSNEQYF
TGTGCCAGCAGTGCATTGATCGGGGGGAGCAACGAGCAGTACTTC
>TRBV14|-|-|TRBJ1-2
CASSQDLSGLEGYTF
TGTGCCAGCAGCCAAGATCTTTCGGGGCTAGAAGGCTACACCTTC
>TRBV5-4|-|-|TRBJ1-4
CASSFDREKLFF
TGTGCCAGCAGCTTCGACAGGGAAAAACTGTTTTTT
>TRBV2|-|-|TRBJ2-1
CASSGVAHKRNEQFF
TGTGCCAGCAGTGGGGTAGCGCACAAAAGGAATGAGCAGTTCTTC
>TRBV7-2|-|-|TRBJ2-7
CASSFASGGRGYEQYF
TGTGCCAGCAGCTTCGCGAGTGGGGGGCGGGGATACGAGCAGTACTTC
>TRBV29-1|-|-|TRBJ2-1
CSVYSYNEQFF
TGCAGCGTTTACAGCTACAATGAGCAGTTCTTC
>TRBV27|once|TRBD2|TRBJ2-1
CASSSHLAGTSYNEQFF
TGTGCCAGCAGTTCCCATTTAGCGGGAACCTCCTACAATGAGCAGTTCTTC
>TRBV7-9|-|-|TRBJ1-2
CASSSYRDTSLGYTF
TGTGCCAGCAGCTCTTACAGGGATACCTCCTTAGGCTACACCTTC
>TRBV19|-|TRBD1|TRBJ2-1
CASRETGGNEQFF
TGTGCCAGTAGGGAGACAGGGGGTAATGAGCAGTTCTTC
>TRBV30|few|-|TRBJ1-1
CAWRSGLGGNTEAFF
TGTGCCTGGAGGTCGGGTTTAGGGGGGAACACTGAAGCTTTCTTT
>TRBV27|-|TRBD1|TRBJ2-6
CASSLAGTGPSRGANVLTF
TGTGCCAGCAGTTTAGCCGGGACAGGACCTAGTCGTGGGGCCAACGTCCTGACTTTC
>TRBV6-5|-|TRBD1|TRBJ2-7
CASSTRGLPYEQYF
TGTGCCAGCAGTACAAGGGGGCTCCCCTACGAGCAGTACTTC
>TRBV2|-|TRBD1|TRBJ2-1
CASSSDRGPYNEQFF
TGTGCCAGCTCGAGCGACAGGGGGCCCTACAATGAGCAGTTCTTC
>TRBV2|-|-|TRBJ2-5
CASRGGQFQETQYF
TGTGCCAGCAGGGGGGGACAGTTTCAAGAGACCCAGTACTTC
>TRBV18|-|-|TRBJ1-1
CASSQGVNTEAFF
TGTGCCAGCTCACAAGGGGTGAACACTGAAGCTTTCTTT
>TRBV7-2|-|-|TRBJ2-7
CASSLKVEQYF
TGTGCCAGCAGCTTAAAGGTAGAGCAGTACTTC
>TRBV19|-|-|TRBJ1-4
CASSILVAGSNEKLFF
TGTGCCAGTAGTATTCTGGTGGCAGGGTCAAATGAAAAACTGTTTTTT
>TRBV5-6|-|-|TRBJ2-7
CASSLEAGSLYEQYF
TGTGCCAGCAGCTTGGAGGCGGGGTCTCTCTACGAGCAGTACTTC
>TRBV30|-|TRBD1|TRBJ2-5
CAWSVTRGHTETQYF
TGTGCCTGGAGTGTAACCAGGGGGCACACAGAGACCCAGTACTTC
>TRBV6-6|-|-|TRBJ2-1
CASSIDPDFRHQFF
TGTGCCAGCAGCATCGACCCGGACTTTCGACATCAGTTCTTC
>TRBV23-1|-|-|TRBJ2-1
CARGYEQFF
TGCGCCAGGGGGTATGAGCAGTTCTTC
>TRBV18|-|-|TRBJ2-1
CASSPGASSYNEQFF
TGTGCCAGCTCACCGGGGGCGAGCTCCTACAATGAGCAGTTCTTC
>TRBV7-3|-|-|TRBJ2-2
CASSLFSGPGELFF
TGTGCCAGCAGCTTATTTAGCGGCCCCGGGGAGCTGTTTTTT
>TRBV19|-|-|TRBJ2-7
CASSPGGAGDYEQYF
TGTGCCAGTAGCCCAGGGGGTGCGGGGGACTACGAGCAGTACTTC
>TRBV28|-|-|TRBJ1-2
CASRSYGYTF
TGTGCCAGCAGAAGCTATGGCTACACCTTC
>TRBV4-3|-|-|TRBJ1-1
CASSQVRSQNTEAFF
TGCGCCAGCAGCCAAGTACGGTCACAGAACACTGAAGCTTTCTTT
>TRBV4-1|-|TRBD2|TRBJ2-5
CASSLGTSPETQYF
TGCGCCAGCAGCCTTGGGACTAGTCCTGAGACCCAGTACTTC